The clone carrying this T cell receptor (beta chain) was found a few times. The antigen is not known. The record originates from a study of blood T cells in healthy people across ages. Study conclusions and caveats: Estimated diversity, derived from one million T cells, was regarded as an underestimate.

The CDR3 runs 15 residues. From germline, CDR1 is DFQATT and CDR2 SNEGSKA (reference sequence). Trimming pared 0 bases from V and 0 bases from J, leaving 9 bases between. Together with a sample-barcoded 5' primer, a J-beta primer mix was included in a second PCR lasting roughly 6 to 12 cycles. A template-switch adaptor with 12 random nucleotides tagged each cDNA molecule. In TCRdb, the 5' RACE reads were re-called with MiXCR into one record per CDR3 protein. The table includes 800,000 to 950,000 distinct CDR3 sequences, 29% detected once. These records were also assigned to another study, of T cells of mothers and their children. That paper adds: Each child gave about 3 million TCR beta CDR3 reads (each mother, over 8 million). No clone of persistent microchimeric T cells was detected.

The sample comprised blood. V usage is TRBV20-1 and J usage is TRBJ1-5; possible D gene TRBD1, 5 bases. This TCR was recovered from a middle-aged woman in good health. This chain's CDR3 is CSAREQGYSNQPQHF. For the CDR3, the DNA is TGCAGTGCTAGAGAGCAGGGTTATAGCAATCAGCCCCAGCATTTT.